Listed here are 9 T cell receptor beta chains from one sample, sequenced in a study of T cell responses to AZD1222 COVID-19 vaccine (dated by TCRdb to the early 2020s). Library creation used the immunoSEQ multiplex PCR assay. The immuneACCESS repertoire file appears here via TCRdb, limited to in-frame rearrangements. These files lack a portion of the clones; in checked studies, under half of the deficit traces to unresolved V genes, and the cause of the others is not known. Here the sample has about 73,000 clones; 89% occur a single time. The top ten hold approximately 8.6% of the sample. The time point label, as the study defines it: about 28 days (+/-7) after the second vaccine dose. The specimen comprised peripheral blood, sampled 28 days after the second AZD1222 dose. These receptors all stem from an adult who received the AZD1222 COVID-19 vaccine.

The chain employs TRBV5-4 and TRBJ2-1; D unclear. CDR1 is SGHNT and CDR2 is YYREEE in the germline V gene (reference sequence). This CDR3 has 16 residues. V was pared by 4 bases and J by 6 bases, with 20 bases between. The DNA of the CDR3 is TGTGCCAGCAGCCCCCTGACGACTCCCCCGGTCAATGAGCAGTTCTTC. The encoded protein is CASSPLTTPPVNEQFF.

This rearrangement joins TRBV27 to TRBJ1-6; TRBD1 matches at 7 bases. CDR3 length: 14 residues. Per the germline V gene, CDR1 is MNHEY and CDR2 is SMNVEV (reference sequence). Unmatched junction bases numbered 3, after V lost 10 bases and J lost 0 bases. CDR3 residues: CATKGASYNSPLHF. For the CDR3, the DNA is TGTGCCACCAAGGGGGCCTCCTATAATTCACCCCTCCACTTT.

The chain employs TRBV7-9 and TRBJ2-3, with D perhaps assigned TRBD1 or TRBD2 (5 bases each). The CDR3 length is 14 residues. V lost 3 bases and J lost 3, with 10 bases in between. Per the germline V gene, CDR1 is SEHNR and CDR2 is FQNEAQ (reference sequence). The CDR3, as DNA: TGTGCCAGCAGCTTTTCCGGGGCTACAGATACGCAGTATTTT. Its translation is CASSFSGATDTQYF.

The chain uses TRBV9 and TRBJ2-1; 13 bases line up with TRBD2. The CDR3 contains 14 residues. CDR1 is SGDLS, CDR2 YYNGEE, per germline. The trim removed 3 bases at V and 12 bases at J, leaving 6 bases unmatched. This CDR3 is CASSGTSGSLGQFF. For the CDR3, the DNA is TGTGCCAGCAGCGGGACTAGCGGGAGTCTTGGGCAGTTCTTC.

This clone occurred a few times. The CDR3 nucleotides read TGTGCCAGTAGTAACCCGGGAAGGGTTGGACAAGAGACCCAGTACTTC. Translation: CASSNPGRVGQETQYF. This sequence joins TRBV19 and TRBJ2-5, with TRBD2 as a possible D gene (5 bases). Germline CDR1 reads LNHDA; CDR2 reads SQIVND (reference sequence). Trimming left V 4 bases short and J 2 bases short, with 17 bases between. The CDR3 extends over 16 amino acids.

This chain uses TRBV6-5 with TRBJ2-2, with no clear D. The germline CDR1 and CDR2 sequences are MNHEY and SVGAGI. Trimming took 4 bases from V and 5 from J, leaving 5 bases between them. The CDR3 consists of 12 residues. CDR3 protein: CASSSRTGELFF. CDR3 DNA: TGTGCCAGCAGTTCCCGGACCGGGGAGCTGTTTTTT.

The rearrangement uses TRBV7-2 and TRBJ1-2; 9 bases are shared with TRBD1. The germline V gene has CDR1 SGHTA and CDR2 FQGNSA. This CDR3 spans 15 amino acids. V gave up 1 base and J gave up 8 bases; unmatched junction bases: 8. Here the CDR3 DNA reads TGTGCCAGCAGCTTAGTGGGGGGACAGGGTCACGGCTACACCTTC. Its translation is CASSLVGGQGHGYTF.

J is TRBJ1-3 and V is TRBV7-3; no definite D call. Trimming shortened V by 5 bases and J by 4 bases, and 9 bases separated the two germline ends. The CDR3 totals 13 residues. From germline, CDR1 is SGHTA and CDR2 FQGTGA. CDR3 sequence: CASSPGAGNTIYF. CDR3 nucleotide sequence: TGTGCCAGCAGCCCCGGTGCAGGAAACACCATATATTTT.

This rearrangement joins TRBV10-3 to TRBJ2-3; 9 positions match TRBD2. Germline CDR1 is ENHRY and CDR2 is SYGVKD. The CDR3 runs to 12 residues. The CDR3 coding sequence is TGTGTCCTGCAGCGGGGGGCCGATACGCAGTATTTT. This translates into CVLQRGADTQYF.